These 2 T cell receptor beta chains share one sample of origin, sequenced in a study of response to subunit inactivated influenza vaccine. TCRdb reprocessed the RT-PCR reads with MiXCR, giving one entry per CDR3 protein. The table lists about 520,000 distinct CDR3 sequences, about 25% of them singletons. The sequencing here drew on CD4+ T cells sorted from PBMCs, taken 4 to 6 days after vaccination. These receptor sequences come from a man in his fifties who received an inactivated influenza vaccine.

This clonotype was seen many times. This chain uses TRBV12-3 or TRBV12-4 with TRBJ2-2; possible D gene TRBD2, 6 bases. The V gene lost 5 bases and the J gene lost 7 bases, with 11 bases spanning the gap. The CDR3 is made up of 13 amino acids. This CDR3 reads CASSLGGLGELFF. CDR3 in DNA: TGTGCCAGCAGTCTCGGAGGGCTCGGGGAGCTGTTTTTT.

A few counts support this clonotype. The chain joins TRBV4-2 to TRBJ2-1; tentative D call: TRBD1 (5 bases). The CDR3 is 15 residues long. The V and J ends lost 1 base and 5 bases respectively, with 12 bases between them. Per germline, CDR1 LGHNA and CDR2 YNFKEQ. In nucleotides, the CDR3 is TGTGCCAGCAGCCAAGGGGCAATCAGGGACAATGAGCAGTTCTTC. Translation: CASSQGAIRDNEQFF.